These 27 T cell receptor beta chains originate from one sample sequenced in a study of T cells in Graves' hyperthyroidism and ophthalmopathy (dated by TCRdb to about 2019). The library was produced with multiplex PCR. TCRdb names Illumina HiSeq 2000 as the instrument used. The TCR beta CDR3 regions were amplified from RNA transcripts. A first-round RT-PCR of the TCR CDR3 used the HTBI primer set with the Qiagen OneStep RT-PCR kit. TCRdb trimmed public reads at Q25 via fastp, called clones via MiXCR and kept in-frame beta chains. Under each unique CDR3 protein, matching rows form one entry showing the most common genes and DNA. The sample records approximately 400,000 distinct CDR3 sequences, over 12% of which are singletons. Approximately 29% of the sample comes from the top ten. Sequenced: blood. Source of these receptors: a man aged 45-60 years with Graves' ophthalmopathy.

The rearrangement links TRBV20-1 to TRBJ1-2; D remains unclear. The ends were cut back, 0 bases at V and 6 bases at J, with 8 bases in the middle. The V gene's germline CDR1 is DFQATT and CDR2 SNEGSKA (reference sequence). The CDR3 is 12 amino acids. The CDR3 region is CSARDRANGYTF. In DNA form, the CDR3 reads TGCAGTGCTAGAGACCGGGCCAATGGCTACACCTTC.

This clonotype was counted only a few times. The chain combines TRBV7-9 with TRBJ2-3; 8 bases agree with TRBD2. From germline, CDR1 is SEHNR and CDR2 FQNEAQ (reference sequence). With V trimmed by 5 bases and J by 3 bases, 13 bases remained unmatched. The CDR3 totals 17 residues. The CDR3 spells CASSPTSAGAITDTQYF. The CDR3, as DNA: TGTGCCAGCAGCCCTACTTCAGCGGGAGCTATAACAGATACGCAGTATTTT.

This clonotype appeared many times. This sequence joins TRBV9 and TRBJ2-7; D possibly corresponds to TRBD1 (5 bases). Trimming stripped 4 bases from V and 2 bases from J, with 16 bases between. This CDR3 is built from 15 residues. Germline V lookup: CDR1 SGDLS, CDR2 YYNGEE. The CDR3 DNA sequence: TGTGCCAGCAGCCTGAGTTTAGGGGTTCCCTACGAGCAGTACTTC. It specifies CASSLSLGVPYEQYF.

The chain joins TRBV29-1 to TRBJ1-5, with no clear D. The length of the CDR3 is 12 residues. V was shortened by 5 bases and J by 4 bases, with 9 bases between the two germline ends. Germline CDR1 reads SQVTM; CDR2 reads ANQGSEA. The CDR3 DNA is TGCAGCGTTTCCGACGGAAATCAGCCCCAGCATTTT. Protein sequence: CSVSDGNQPQHF. Full variable domain (missing parts from reference TRBV29-1 and TRBJ1-5): SAVISQKPSRDICQRGTSLTIQCQVDSQVTMMFWYRQQPGQSLTLIATANQGSEATYESGFVIDKFPISRPNLTFSTLTVSNMSPEDSSIYLCSVSDGNQPQHFGDGTRLSIL.

There are many counts of this clonotype. The CDR3 loop reads CSARSTVIRGTEAFF. The CDR3 DNA reads TGCAGTGCTAGAAGTACCGTAATCAGGGGCACTGAAGCTTTCTTT. This sequence joins TRBV20-1 and TRBJ1-1, with D possibly matching TRBD1 (6 bases). The length of the CDR3 is 15 residues. The ends were cut back, 2 bases at V and 4 bases at J, with 17 bases in the middle. In germline, CDR1 is DFQATT, CDR2 SNEGSKA (reference sequence).

This clonotype appeared many times. This sequence joins TRBV5-6 and TRBJ2-5, with TRBD2 identical over 12 bases. V was pared by 4 bases and J by 0 bases, with 16 bases of the junction left unmatched. Germline CDR1 reads SGHDT; CDR2 reads YYEEEE. This CDR3 is 20 amino acids long. This CDR3 reads CASSGGRTSGKDWYQETQYF. CDR3 in DNA: TGTGCCAGCAGCGGGGGGAGGACTAGCGGGAAGGATTGGTACCAAGAGACCCAGTACTTC.

This clonotype occurred many times. The chain is built from TRBV5-1 and TRBJ2-2; the match to TRBD1 covers 9 bases. The ends lost 6 bases at V and 7 bases at J; junction bases unmatched: 13. Germline values: CDR1 SGHRS, CDR2 YFSETQ. This CDR3 is built from 16 residues. CDR3 bases: TGCGCCAGCACCTCGCAGGGGACAGGGAGAGTCGGGGAGCTGTTTTTT. Translated, it gives CASTSQGTGRVGELFF.

This clonotype was counted ten times or more. The V gene is TRBV5-6, the J gene TRBJ1-5; maybe TRBD1 (5 bases). The ends were cut back, 4 bases at V and 1 base at J, with 12 bases in the middle. Per the germline V gene, CDR1 is SGHDT and CDR2 is YYEEEE. The CDR3 covers 15 residues. Here the CDR3 DNA reads TGTGCCAGCAGCCGACTTGGGACCAGCAATCAGCCCCAGCATTTT. Translation gives CASSRLGTSNQPQHF.

This clonotype was found many times. The chain is built from TRBV2 and TRBJ2-3; 7 nucleotides agree with TRBD1. The length of the CDR3 is 13 residues. Germline V gene data show CDR1 as SNHLY and CDR2 as FYNNEI. V lost 8 bases, J lost 6 bases, and 8 bases stayed unmatched. In nucleotides, the CDR3 is TGTGCCAGCCAGACAGGGAAACTCGATACGCAGTATTTT. Translated: CASQTGKLDTQYF.

V usage is TRBV7-9 and J usage is TRBJ1-4; weak D call: TRBD1 (5 bases). Trimming left V 5 bases short and J 0 bases short, with 7 bases between. The germline CDR1 and CDR2 sequences are SEHNR and FQNEAQ (reference sequence). This CDR3 spans 14 amino acids. CDR3 DNA: TGTGCCAGCAGCCGACAGACAACTAATGAAAAACTGTTTTTT. Translated, it gives CASSRQTTNEKLFF.

The rearrangement uses TRBV2 and TRBJ2-3, with TRBD2 matching over 11 bases. CDR1 is SNHLY, CDR2 FYNNEI, per germline. The trim removed 6 bases at V and 0 bases at J, leaving 5 bases unmatched. The CDR3 covers 16 residues. CDR3 sequence (DNA): TGTGCCAGCAGGGAACGACTAGCGGGAAGCACAGATACGCAGTATTTT. Amino acid sequence: CASRERLAGSTDTQYF. Drawing the rest from reference TRBV2 and TRBJ2-3, the complete variable domain is EPEVTQTPSHQVTQMGQEVILRCVPISNHLYFYWYRQILGQKVEFLVSFYNNEISEKSEIFDDQFSVERPDGSNFTLKIRSTKLEDSAMYFCASRERLAGSTDTQYFGPGTRLTVL.

In its sample, this clonotype was seen many times. V and J are TRBV19 and TRBJ2-7, with 8 positions matching TRBD2. The CDR3 length is 13 residues. Germline V lookup: CDR1 LNHDA, CDR2 SQIVND (reference sequence). J gave up 3 bases and V 8 bases, and 6 bases lay outside the gene matches. CDR3 in DNA: TGTGCCAGTTCAGCGGGAGCTGGCTACGAGCAGTACTTC. This codes for CASSAGAGYEQYF. Based on the CDR3 plus reference TRBV19 and TRBJ2-7, the full variable domain is DGGITQSPKYLFRKEGQNVTLSCEQNLNHDAMYWYRQDPGQGLRLIYYSQIVNDFQKGDIAEGYSVSREKKESFPLTVTSAQKNPTAFYLCASSAGAGYEQYFGPGTRLTVT.

This clonotype was counted many times. The V and J genes are TRBV13 and TRBJ2-7, with D possibly being TRBD1 or TRBD2 (5 bases each). V shed 2 bases and J shed 2 bases, with 10 bases lying between them. CDR1 is PRHDT, CDR2 FYEKMQ, per germline (reference sequence). The CDR3 spans 14 residues. The CDR3 region is CASSLSGRPYEQYF. For the CDR3, the DNA is TGTGCCAGCAGCTTATCGGGACGGCCCTACGAGCAGTACTTC.

This clonotype has ten or more counts. The chain uses TRBV30 and TRBJ1-5, with a possible D match to TRBD1 (6 bases). V lost 2 bases, J lost 4 bases, and 15 bases lay in between. The CDR3 totals 15 residues. The germline V gene encodes CDR1 GTSNPN and CDR2 SVGIG (reference sequence). The CDR3 here is CAWSPTGSRNQPQHF. For the CDR3, the DNA is TGTGCCTGGAGTCCTACAGGGAGTCGGAATCAGCCCCAGCATTTT. Filled out from reference TRBV30 and TRBJ1-5, the complete variable domain reads SQTIHQWPATLVQPVGSPLSLECTVEGTSNPNLYWYRQAAGRGLQLLFYSVGIGQISSEVPQNLSASRPQDRQFILSSKKLLLSDSGFYLCAWSPTGSRNQPQHFGDGTRLSIL.

The chain has TRBV7-8 and TRBJ1-2; D is ambiguous. Germline V gene sequence: CDR1 SGHVS, CDR2 FQNEAQ. V lost 1 base, J lost 6 bases, and 9 bases lay in between. The CDR3 runs to 13 residues. The CDR3 bases are TGTGCCAGCAGCTTAGAGCACTTGGATGGCTACACCTTC. Protein: CASSLEHLDGYTF.

The CDR3 DNA follows: TGTGCCAGCAGTGTAAATCCTGGCAGCGGGAGTTTCTACGAGCAGTACTTC. Translation: CASSVNPGSGSFYEQYF. The chain couples TRBV25-1 to TRBJ2-7, with 8 bases aligning to TRBD2. The V gene end was trimmed by 4 bases and the J gene end by 3 bases; junction bases not matched to a gene: 14. Germline lookup yields CDR1 MGHDK and CDR2 SYGVNS. The CDR3 length is 17 residues.

Many counts were recorded for this clonotype. The chain has TRBV20-1 and TRBJ2-5; 13 bases are shared with TRBD2. Germline V gene lookup returns CDR1 DFQATT and CDR2 SNEGSKA (reference sequence). Unmatched junction bases numbered 7, after V lost 4 bases and J lost 2 bases. The CDR3 has 16 amino acids. Here the CDR3 reads CSAKGLAGDQQETQYF. The CDR3 DNA reads TGCAGTGCTAAAGGACTAGCGGGAGACCAACAAGAGACCCAGTACTTC.

The chain joins TRBV6-5 to TRBJ2-1, with 8 bases fitting TRBD1. The CDR3 extends over 12 amino acids. CDR1 is MNHEY, CDR2 SVGAGI, per germline. Trimming removed 2 bases from V and 14 bases from J; junction bases left unmatched: 5. The CDR3 DNA reads TGTGCCAGCAGTTACCTCGACAGGGGAAAGTTCTTC. Residues: CASSYLDRGKFF.

Worth noting for this clonotype: A much larger clone lies a single base off, so this may be a read error. The V gene is TRBV28, the J gene TRBJ2-1, with 8 bases fitting TRBD2. The ends lost 5 bases at V and 2 bases at J; junction bases unmatched: 11. The V gene's germline CDR1 is MDHEN and CDR2 SYDVKM. The CDR3 length is 17 residues. This CDR3 reads CASSESGGAGAYNEQFF. CDR3 bases: TGTGCCAGCAGTGAGTCGGGGGGGGCGGGAGCCTACAATGAGCAGTTCTTC.

This clonotype has a count of ten or more. The chain is built from TRBV9 and TRBJ2-5; weak D call: TRBD1 (5 bases). Germline CDR1 SGDLS, CDR2 YYNGEE. The CDR3 contains 15 residues. V shed 4 bases and J shed 5 bases, with 18 bases lying between them. CDR3 bases: TGTGCCAGCAGCTCAGGAATGCAGGGCTGGGAGACCCAGTACTTC. Translated, it gives CASSSGMQGWETQYF.

This clonotype was seen more than once but under ten times. This chain connects TRBV28 to TRBJ2-2; D is undetermined. V lost 7 bases and J lost 1, with 10 bases in between. Germline-derived CDR1 and CDR2 are MDHEN and SYDVKM. CDR3 size: 14 residues. CDR3 protein: CASTLGGNTGELFF. CDR3 nucleotides: TGTGCCAGCACCCTCGGCGGGAACACCGGGGAGCTGTTTTTT.

This clonotype was counted many times. The V call is TRBV28, the J call TRBJ2-7, with unresolved D. Trimming cost V 5 bases and J 2 bases, with 16 bases left between them. Germline values: CDR1 MDHEN, CDR2 SYDVKM. The CDR3 contains 15 residues. CDR3 coding DNA: TGTGCCAGCAGTCCTCAGTGGCCGGAACCCTACGAGCAGTACTTC. It encodes CASSPQWPEPYEQYF.

This clonotype was detected ten times or more. V gene TRBV7-6 combines with J gene TRBJ2-7, with D hard to call. CDR1 SGHVS and CDR2 FNYEAQ come from the germline V gene. Trimming left V 8 bases short and J 2 bases short, with 7 bases between. This CDR3 has 11 residues. CDR3: CASAGTYEQYF. DNA for the CDR3: TGTGCCAGCGCAGGTACCTACGAGCAGTACTTC.

The chain joins TRBV29-1 to TRBJ2-7; tentative D call: TRBD2 (6 bases). The CDR3 contains 12 residues. Germline CDR1 reads SQVTM; CDR2 reads ANQGSEA. Trimming shortened V by 7 bases and J by 4 bases, and 14 bases separated the two germline ends. The CDR3 region is CSASGLLYEQYF. The DNA of the CDR3 is TGCAGCGCGTCGGGACTTCTGTACGAGCAGTACTTC.

This clonotype was recorded a few times. One end of the junction is discordant with germline, which a read error may explain. V is TRBV20-1 and J is TRBJ2-5; D might be TRBD2 (6 bases). The CDR3 contains 13 residues. CDR1 and CDR2 from the germline V gene are DFQATT and SNEGSKA (reference sequence). The CDR3 spells CSASHPDCGARCF. The CDR3, as DNA: TGCAGTGCTAGCCACCCCGATTGCGGGGCCCGGTGCTTC.

In its sample, this clonotype was seen a few times. The chain links TRBV9 to TRBJ2-1; a possible D gene is TRBD2 (6 bases). The CDR3 is 12 residues long. The germline V gene encodes CDR1 SGDLS and CDR2 YYNGEE. Trimming pared 0 bases from V and 8 bases from J, leaving 6 bases between. Written as DNA, the CDR3 is TGTGCCAGCAGCGTAGGCGGGGATGAGCAGTTCTTC. Amino acids: CASSVGGDEQFF.

This clonotype has a handful of counts. The chain links TRBV29-1 to TRBJ2-3; 8 nucleotides align to TRBD1. The trim removed 4 bases at V and 2 bases at J, leaving 5 bases unmatched. The CDR3 runs to 14 residues. Germline V gene data show CDR1 as SQVTM and CDR2 as ANQGSEA. The CDR3 sequence: CSVAQGAVTDTQYF. The CDR3 region has the DNA TGCAGCGTTGCCCAGGGGGCTGTCACAGATACGCAGTATTTT.